This entry is about one TCR beta chain. Its antigen is not identified. The data stem from a study of vaccination effects on CD4 cells after COVID-19. Study-level results: Healthy vaccinees' vaccine-induced clones included only 1 of 255 cross-reacting with common cold coronaviruses. Pronounced clonal contraction occurred in clones induced by infection and by vaccine late after vaccination.

The CDR3 has 15 residues. CDR1 and CDR2 (germline): SGHRS, YFSETQ. V was pared by 2 bases and J by 6 bases, with 14 bases between. Before sequencing, viral peptide pools were used by the ViraFEST assay to expand antigen-specific CD4+ T cells. CD4+ T cells were isolated after 10 days of culture. Participants each got two BNT162b2 or mRNA-1273 vaccine doses. A density of roughly 2 million PBMC per well was used; these cells were cultured with approximately 9.3 IU/ml IL-2 and around 9.6 ug/ml peptides. Half of the medium was exchanged for IL-2 medium on both days 3 and 7. The table came from immunoSEQ multiplex PCR; TCRdb's copy has only in-frame clones and leaves some out. The repertoire holds some 40,000 clones, with 70% to 85% as singletons.

The receptor was derived from a human donor who received a COVID-19 vaccine. Some clones in this sample may be carry-over from other donors' samples. The chain has TRBV5-1 and TRBJ2-2; D is possibly TRBD2 (6 bases). The sample here was CD4+ T cells from PBMCs cultured with HCoV-NL63 spike peptides, taken after COVID-19 vaccination. The CDR3 bases are TGCGCCAGCAGCTTCCAGGGAGGAAGGGCCGGGGAGCTGTTTTTT. Amino acid sequence: CASSFQGGRAGELFF. Full variable domain (remainder filled in from reference TRBV5-1 and TRBJ2-2): KAGVTQTPRYLIKTRGQQVTLSCSPISGHRSVSWYQQTPGQGLQFLFEYFSETQRNKGNFPGRFSGRQFSNSRSEMNVSTLELGDSALYLCASSFQGGRAGELFFGEGSRLTVL.